This TCR beta chain was profiled in a study of cytomegalovirus exposure and HLA in healthy donors. Study-wide results and limits: A later analysis appeared to link common viral pathogens to several of the most significant clusters.

Primers: 60 Vbeta forward and 13 Jbeta reverse. Sequencing was performed with immunoSEQ multiplex PCR; in TCRdb, only in-frame clones are kept and a portion is missing. Among 130,000 to 150,000 clones listed, about 70% were seen once. This clone was picked up one time. Its matching antigen is unknown. The sequenced sample was PBMCs. This clonotype originated in a woman in her thirties or forties in good health and CMV-seronegative.

CDR3 nucleotides: TGTGCCACCCCGGGAGGGGGGAGCACAGATACGCAGTATTTT. Translating it yields CATPGGGSTDTQYF. The V gene is TRBV2, the J gene TRBJ2-3; 8 bases are a match to TRBD2. J lost 0 bases, V lost 10 bases, and 6 bases had no gene match. Looked up from germline, CDR1 is SNHLY and CDR2 is FYNNEI. The CDR3 consists of 14 residues.